A single sample gave rise to the 15 T cell receptor beta chains below, sequenced in a study of long-term antiretroviral therapy in people with HIV. The immunoSEQ assay was v3.0, run at survey level. The repertoire was sequenced with immunoSEQ multiplex PCR; TCRdb's copy has only in-frame clones and lacks some. The sample carries about 35,000 clones, 60% to 75% recorded once. Material: unsorted PBMCs, obtained 3 years after starting antiretroviral therapy. The receptors come from a man aged 45-65 years with HIV.

The V gene is TRBV20-1, the J gene TRBJ1-6; D remains ambiguous. V was cut by 5 bases and J by 14 bases, with 13 bases left in between. Germline V gene lookup returns CDR1 DFQATT and CDR2 SNEGSKA (reference sequence). The CDR3 loop spans 11 amino acids. The CDR3 spells CSAPTDVTLHF. The CDR3 bases are TGCAGTGCTCCGACGGACGTCACCCTCCACTTT.

This clone was found a few times. This rearrangement joins TRBV28 to TRBJ1-1, with D maybe TRBD1 (6 bases). Deletions cut 6 bases from V and 8 bases from J, with 19 bases between. CDR3 length: 14 amino acids. Looked up from germline, CDR1 is MDHEN and CDR2 is SYDVKM. Written as DNA, the CDR3 is TGTGCCAGCAGATTCATACAGGGATTTTCGGAAGCTTTCTTT. This gives the protein CASRFIQGFSEAFF.

The chain is built from TRBV4-2 and TRBJ2-1; 7 bases line up with TRBD1. The CDR3 runs to 14 residues. Unmatched junction bases numbered 7, after V lost 3 bases and J lost 8 bases. Germline V gives CDR1 LGHNA, CDR2 YNFKEQ. The CDR3 here is CASSHRDSLDEQFF. CDR3 nucleotides: TGTGCCAGCAGCCACCGGGACAGTTTGGATGAGCAGTTCTTC.

This rearrangement joins TRBV18 to TRBJ2-7; D unresolved. The CDR3 length is 14 residues. Germline CDR1 KGHSH, CDR2 LQKENI. V was trimmed by 0 bases and J by 0 bases, leaving 6 bases between them. For the CDR3, the DNA is TGTGCCAGCTCACCACCGTTGACCTCCTACGAGCAGTACTTC. Translated, it gives CASSPPLTSYEQYF.

This clone was recorded only once. The CDR3 here is CASSLSRLAGPAGTDTQYF. CDR3 nucleotides: TGTGCCAGCAGCTTAAGTCGGCTAGCGGGGCCCGCCGGAACAGATACGCAGTATTTT. This chain joins TRBV7-2 and TRBJ2-3; TRBD2 agrees at 9 bases. The CDR3 runs 19 residues. Germline V gives CDR1 SGHTA, CDR2 FQGNSA. The V gene end was trimmed by 2 bases and the J gene end by 3 bases; junction bases not matched to a gene: 15.

V gene TRBV6-4 combines with J gene TRBJ2-2, with D possibly TRBD1 on 5 matching bases. CDR3 length: 15 residues. In germline, CDR1 is MRHNA, CDR2 SNTAGT. V lost 3 bases and J 5 bases, leaving 13 bases between the germline ends. CDR3 DNA: TGTGCCAGCAGTGAGATCCAGGGTCGAACCGGGGAGCTGTTTTTT. Protein sequence: CASSEIQGRTGELFF.

The chain joins TRBV10-3 to TRBJ1-4; 11 positions agree with TRBD1. The germline V gene has CDR1 ENHRY and CDR2 SYGVKD. The length of the CDR3 is 14 residues. With V trimmed by 7 bases and J by 8 bases, 6 bases remained unmatched. The CDR3, as DNA: TGTGCCATCAAGGCGGGACAGGGGGGCGAAAAACTGTTTTTT. Protein product: CAIKAGQGGEKLFF.

This chain links TRBV19 with TRBJ1-2; no clear D. V was clipped by 1 base and J by 5 bases, with 14 bases between them. This CDR3 is 15 amino acids long. Germline CDR1 and CDR2: LNHDA and SQIVND (reference sequence). Here the CDR3 DNA reads TGTGCCAGTAGTATAGGACGTTCGGGTTCTTATGGCTACACCTTC. This gives the protein CASSIGRSGSYGYTF. The complete variable domain, with remaining parts taken from reference TRBV19 and TRBJ1-2, reads DGGITQSPKYLFRKEGQNVTLSCEQNLNHDAMYWYRQDPGQGLRLIYYSQIVNDFQKGDIAEGYSVSREKKESFPLTVTSAQKNPTAFYLCASSIGRSGSYGYTFGSGTRLTVV.

This clone ranks as medium-sized (0.01 to 0.1%). CDR3 residues: CASSPFGRTTYEQYF. CDR3 nucleotides: TGTGCCAGCAGCCCTTTTGGGCGGACAACCTACGAGCAGTACTTC. The chain carries TRBV11-2 and TRBJ2-7; TRBD1 might be the D (5 bases). Trimming took 5 bases from V and 2 from J, leaving 16 bases between them. This CDR3 has 15 amino acids. Germline CDR1 SGHAT, CDR2 FQNNGV.

In its sample, this clone was seen once. V and J are TRBV11-1 and TRBJ1-1, with TRBD1 as a possible D gene (5 bases). CDR3 length: 17 amino acids. Germline CDR1 reads SGHAT; CDR2 reads FQDESV (reference sequence). V lost 0 bases, J lost 3 bases, and 17 bases lay in between. The CDR3 DNA follows: TGTGCCAGCAGCTTAGCGCTACGGACAAAGAGGGACACTGAAGCTTTCTTT. Its protein product is CASSLALRTKRDTEAFF.

As DNA, the CDR3 is TGTGCCAGCAGACCTTCGGACGGATCCTACGAGCAGTACTTC. Translated, it gives CASRPSDGSYEQYF. V and J are TRBV28 and TRBJ2-7; unclear D gene. Between the trimmed V and J ends, which lost 6 bases and 1 base, there was a span of 13 bases. Per the germline V gene, CDR1 is MDHEN and CDR2 is SYDVKM. CDR3 length equals 14 residues.

The CDR3 sequence: CASSLSQGEGTGELFF. DNA of the CDR3: TGTGCCAGCAGCCTCTCCCAGGGGGAAGGCACCGGGGAGCTGTTTTTT. V and J are TRBV4-2 and TRBJ2-2; 7 nucleotides match TRBD1. The CDR3 spans 16 residues. Germline V gives CDR1 LGHNA, CDR2 YNFKEQ. V was clipped by 4 bases and J by 4 bases; unmatched bases: 9.

This clone was picked up a small number of times. V usage is TRBV11-2 and J usage is TRBJ1-5; TRBD1 matches at 7 bases. The junction had 3 bases not matched to a gene; V was cut back by 1 base and J by 0 bases. CDR1 SGHAT and CDR2 FQNNGV come from the germline V gene. The CDR3 totals 16 residues. The chain's CDR3 is CASSLGQGSSNQPQHF. DNA of the CDR3: TGTGCCAGCAGCTTAGGACAGGGATCTAGCAATCAGCCCCAGCATTTT.

J is TRBJ2-3 and V is TRBV5-6; D may match TRBD1 or TRBD2 (5 bases each). This CDR3 contains 16 residues. CDR1 and CDR2 from the germline V gene are SGHDT and YYEEEE. Trimming shortened V by 6 bases and J by 0 bases, and 17 bases separated the two germline ends. The CDR3 DNA reads TGTGCCAGCAAGCTTCGTGGGTGGGGGAGCACAGATACGCAGTATTTT. Translation: CASKLRGWGSTDTQYF.

This chain links TRBV7-9 with TRBJ2-2; the D gene is possibly TRBD1 (6 bases). The germline V and J ends were trimmed by 6 bases and 4 bases, with 9 bases remaining between them. The length of the CDR3 is 13 residues. CDR1 is SEHNR and CDR2 is FQNEAQ in the germline V gene (reference sequence). The CDR3 sequence is CASSSDSTGELFF. The CDR3 DNA reads as TGTGCCAGCAGTTCGGACAGCACCGGGGAGCTGTTTTTT.